The clone carrying this T cell receptor (beta chain) was recorded at least ten times. At one of its ends the junction is not consistent with the germline gene, which may arise from a read error. This sample is drawn from a study of T cells after yellow fever vaccination. Using its own MiXCR run on the 5' RACE reads, TCRdb lists one record per CDR3 protein. The sample includes 150,000 to 200,000 distinct CDR3 sequences, 5.5% to 7.5% of them seen just once. This material consisted of CD4+ T cells sorted from PBMCs, taken 4 to 5 days after the first yellow fever vaccination. The source of this sequence is a man between 18 and 35 years old who received the YFV17D yellow fever vaccine.

CDR3 residues: CASSLDNFGYTF. CDR3 sequence (DNA): TGCGCCAGCAGCTTGGACAACTTTGGCTACACCTTC. The chain uses TRBV5-1 and TRBJ1-2, with no clear D. CDR1 and CDR2 from the germline V gene are SGHRS and YFSETQ. The CDR3 sequence is 12 residues long.